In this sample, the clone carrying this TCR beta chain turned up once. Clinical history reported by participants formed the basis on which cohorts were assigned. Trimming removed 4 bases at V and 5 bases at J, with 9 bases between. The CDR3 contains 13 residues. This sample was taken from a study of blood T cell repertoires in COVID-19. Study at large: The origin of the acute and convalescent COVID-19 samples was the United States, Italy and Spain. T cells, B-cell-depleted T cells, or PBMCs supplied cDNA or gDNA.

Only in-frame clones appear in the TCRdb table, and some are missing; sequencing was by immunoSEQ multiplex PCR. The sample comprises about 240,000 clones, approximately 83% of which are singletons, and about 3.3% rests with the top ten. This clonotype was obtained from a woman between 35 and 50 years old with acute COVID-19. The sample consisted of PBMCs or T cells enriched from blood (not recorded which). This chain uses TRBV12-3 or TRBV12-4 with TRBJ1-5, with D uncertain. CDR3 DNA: TGTGCCAGCAGTTCGTTTTTAGATCAGCCCCAGCATTTT. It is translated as CASSSFLDQPQHF.